This T cell receptor (beta chain) came from a study of blood T cell repertoires in COVID-19. The overall study: COVID-19 samples, acute and convalescent, were from the United States, Italy and Spain. T cells, B-cell-depleted T cells, or PBMCs provided the cDNA or gDNA that served as material.

After removal of 3 bases from V and 6 bases from J, the junction contained 2 bases not matched to a gene. Germline V CDR1 and CDR2: SEHNR, FQNEAQ (reference sequence). The CDR3 is made up of 14 amino acids. In the original workflow: By means of reference gene primer amplification, nucleated cell counts were estimated. Sequencing used immunoSEQ multiplex PCR; TCRdb keeps in-frame clones, though not all of them. D and trimming come from the DNA, and the V and J calls and clone size come from that table. The profile shows about 86,000 clones, 87% of them singletons. The TCR was taken from a human donor in a cohort sampled during active COVID-19. The sequencing sample was made of peripheral blood. The chain uses TRBV7-9 and TRBJ2-1, with 10 bases aligning to TRBD1. DNA for the CDR3: TGTGCCAGCAGCTTGGGACAGGGGCCCAATGAGCAGTTCTTC. It specifies CASSLGQGPNEQFF. The variable domain in full, with the rest retrieved from reference TRBV7-9 and TRBJ2-1, is DTGVSQNPRHKITKRGQNVTFRCDPISEHNRLYWYRQTLGQGPEFLTYFQNEAQLEKSRLLSDRFSAERPKGSFSTLEIQRTEQGDSAMYLCASSLGQGPNEQFFGPGTRLTVL.